Listed below are T cell receptor beta chains from one sample, sequenced in a study of tumor-infiltrating lymphocytes in localized non-small cell lung cancer. Sequencing used immunoSEQ multiplex PCR; TCRdb keeps in-frame clones, though not all of them. The sample lists more than 15,000 clones; 70% to 80% were seen once. Source material: lung tumor tissue. The receptors derive from a human donor with non-small cell lung cancer. Both conserved end residues are part of each CDR3. The D gene is left open where the match is weak. Size is omitted from some rows. Given values are once, few, many or a class for expanded clones.

>NA|NA|TRBJ1-1|TRBV27
CASSLGGFTEAFF
TGTGCCAGCAGTTTAGGGGGGTTCACTGAAGCTTTCTTT
>NA|NA|TRBJ1-2|TRBV5-6
CASSLTGFLYGYTF
TGTGCCAGCAGCTTGACGGGGTTTTTGTATGGCTACACCTTC
>NA|TRBD2|TRBJ2-1|TRBV27
CASSYLAGGYNEQFF
TGTGCCAGCAGTTACCTAGCGGGGGGCTACAATGAGCAGTTCTTC
>NA|NA|TRBJ2-7|TRBV4-1
CASSQDYQYTGIYEQYF
TGCGCCAGCAGCCAAGATTACCAGTATACAGGGATCTACGAGCAGTACTTC
>NA|NA|TRBJ2-7|TRBV2
CASRGDGREQYF
TGTGCCAGCAGGGGGGACGGGCGCGAGCAGTACTTC
>NA|NA|TRBJ1-5|TRBV29-1
CSVAETSFNQPQHF
TGCAGCGTTGCCGAGACCTCGTTCAATCAGCCCCAGCATTTT
>few|NA|TRBJ1-2|TRBV25-1
CASSEHGFYGYTF
TGTGCCAGCAGTGAACACGGGTTCTATGGCTACACCTTC
>NA|TRBD1|TRBJ1-1|TRBV7-2
CASSYGTGETEAFF
TGTGCCAGCAGCTATGGGACAGGGGAGACTGAAGCTTTCTTT
>NA|NA|TRBJ1-1|TRBV7-8
CASSLAGRNTEAFF
TGTGCCAGCAGCCTAGCGGGTAGGAATACTGAAGCTTTCTTT
>NA|NA|TRBJ2-7|TRBV5-1
CASSLEGHEQYF
TGCGCCAGCAGCTTGGAGGGCCACGAGCAGTACTTC
>few|NA|TRBJ2-7|TRBV5-6
CASSKTDTYEQYF
TGTGCCAGCAGCAAGACGGATACCTACGAGCAGTACTTC
>NA|NA|TRBJ1-1|TRBV4-1
CASSHPFGGGNTEAFF
TGCGCCAGCAGCCACCCGTTCGGGGGGGGGAACACTGAAGCTTTCTTT
>NA|NA|TRBJ2-2|TRBV5-6
CASSLGPTGLRTGELFF
TGTGCCAGCAGTTTGGGGCCGACAGGATTAAGGACCGGGGAGCTGTTTTTT
>NA|NA|TRBJ1-2|TRBV4-1
CASSQEFRYGYTF
TGCGCCAGCAGCCAAGAGTTCAGATATGGCTACACCTTC
>NA|NA|TRBJ1-2|TRBV28
CASSLVQGFGYTF
TGTGCCAGCAGTTTAGTGCAGGGGTTTGGCTACACCTTC
>NA|NA|TRBJ2-3|TRBV6-4
CASSGGDTQYF
TGTGCCAGCAGTGGGGGAGATACGCAGTATTTT
>once|TRBD1|TRBJ1-2|TRBV10-2
CASSRQGDYGYTF
TGCGCCAGCAGCCGACAGGGAGACTATGGCTACACCTTC
>NA|NA|TRBJ1-1|TRBV6-5
CASSPRLQNTEAFF
TGTGCCAGCAGTCCGCGACTTCAGAACACTGAAGCTTTCTTT
>NA|NA|TRBJ1-3|TRBV7-9
CASSSQSLRGPGNTIYF
TGTGCCAGCAGCTCTCAATCCCTTAGAGGGCCAGGAAACACCATATATTTT
>NA|NA|TRBJ1-4|TRBV30
CAWSPGRNEKLFF
TGTGCCTGGAGTCCGGGGCGGAATGAAAAACTGTTTTTT
>NA|TRBD2|TRBJ2-7|TRBV9
CASSVGWTREQYF
TGTGCCAGCAGCGTAGGGTGGACTAGGGAGCAGTACTTC
>NA|TRBD2|TRBJ2-5|TRBV14
CASSHSGTYLGQETQYF
TGTGCCAGCAGCCACAGCGGGACGTACTTGGGTCAAGAGACCCAGTACTTC
>NA|NA|TRBJ1-5|TRBV2
CASSGVLQPQHF
TGTGCCAGCAGTGGAGTCCTTCAGCCCCAGCATTTT
>NA|TRBD1|TRBJ1-4|TRBV11-1
CASSAHRGGDEKLFF
TGTGCCAGCAGCGCCCACAGGGGAGGAGATGAAAAACTGTTTTTT
>few|NA|TRBJ1-4|TRBV7-8
CASSPGWDEKLFF
TGTGCCAGCAGCCCCGGATGGGATGAAAAACTGTTTTTT
>NA|NA|TRBJ2-5|TRBV5-5
CASSMGQGDRGETQYF
TGTGCCAGCAGCATGGGGCAGGGAGATCGCGGAGAGACCCAGTACTTC
>NA|TRBD2|TRBJ2-3|TRBV7-2
CASSYRTSGGTDTQYF
TGTGCCAGCAGCTACAGGACTAGCGGGGGCACAGATACGCAGTATTTT
>NA|TRBD1|TRBJ1-1|TRBV5-8
CASSFTGQASEAFF
TGTGCCAGCAGCTTTACCGGACAGGCTTCTGAAGCTTTCTTT
>NA|NA|TRBJ2-2|TRBV2
CASSPSAGELFF
TGTGCCAGCAGCCCTAGCGCCGGGGAGCTGTTTTTT
>few|TRBD2|TRBJ2-1|TRBV30
CAWSVRGRNGEQFF
TGTGCCTGGAGTGTACGCGGGAGGAACGGTGAGCAGTTCTTC
>NA|NA|TRBJ2-1|TRBV7-6
CASSQGRVGAGNEQFF
TGTGCCAGCAGCCAGGGGAGGGTGGGAGCAGGCAATGAGCAGTTCTTC
>NA|TRBD1|TRBJ1-2|TRBV2
CASTPSRSAGTGGSTRYGYTF
TGTGCCAGCACCCCCTCTAGGTCGGCCGGGACAGGGGGCTCCACCCGCTATGGCTACACCTTC
>NA|TRBD2|TRBJ2-5|TRBV6-5
CASSPGLAEETQYF
TGTGCCAGCTCACCGGGACTAGCGGAAGAGACCCAGTACTTC
>NA|TRBD2|TRBJ2-5|TRBV25-1
CASSEFWASGGEETQYF
TGTGCCAGCAGTGAATTTTGGGCTAGCGGTGGGGAAGAGACCCAGTACTTC
>NA|NA|TRBJ2-5|TRBV5-4
CASSLAQQETQYF
TGTGCCAGCAGCTTGGCACAGCAAGAGACCCAGTACTTC
>few|TRBD1|TRBJ2-1|TRBV10-1
CASSEGQGYNEQFF
TGCGCCAGCAGTGAAGGACAGGGGTACAATGAGCAGTTCTTC
>NA|TRBD1|TRBJ2-5|TRBV5-1
CASSLIQGSQETQYF
TGCGCCAGCAGCCTAATACAGGGGAGCCAAGAGACCCAGTACTTC
>NA|NA|TRBJ2-7|TRBV4-1
CASSNTRGEQYF
TGCGCCAGCAGCAACACCCGAGGCGAGCAGTACTTC
>NA|TRBD1|TRBJ2-1|TRBV11-2
CASSSDRGSEQFF
TGTGCCAGCAGTTCGGACAGGGGCAGTGAGCAGTTCTTC
>NA|NA|TRBJ2-5|TRBV9
CASSPAVTQETQYF
TGTGCCAGCAGCCCCGCGGTCACCCAAGAGACCCAGTACTTC
>NA|NA|TRBJ1-1|TRBV7-9
CASSLAAKQGNTEAFF
TGTGCCAGCAGCTTAGCCGCAAAACAGGGGAACACTGAAGCTTTCTTT
>few|TRBD1|TRBJ1-4|TRBV30
CAWSAPRQGRNEKLFF
TGTGCCTGGAGTGCCCCTCGACAGGGGAGGAATGAAAAACTGTTTTTT
>NA|NA|TRBJ2-2|TRBV19
CASSIGLTGELFF
TGTGCCAGTAGTATCGGACTCACCGGGGAGCTGTTTTTT
>NA|NA|TRBJ2-3|TRBV28
CASSLPSRDTQYF
TGTGCCAGCAGCCTACCCAGCCGAGATACGCAGTATTTT
>NA|NA|TRBJ2-5|TRBV7-6
CASSSFTGEGETQYF
TGTGCCAGCAGCTCCTTTACAGGGGAGGGGGAGACCCAGTACTTC